The 18 T cell receptor beta chains reported below all come from one sample, sequenced in a study of blood T cell repertoires in COVID-19. Clones were read by immunoSEQ multiplex PCR, and TCRdb kept only the in-frame ones, dropping some. Of about 94,000 clones listed, roughly 80% are singletons. Sequencing was performed on peripheral blood. The receptors derive from a human donor in a cohort sampled during active COVID-19.

This clone was seen more than once but under ten times. The V call is TRBV28, the J call TRBJ2-7; TRBD1 agrees at 9 bases. The germline V gene has CDR1 MDHEN and CDR2 SYDVKM. The CDR3 has 14 residues. Unmatched junction bases numbered 5, after V lost 2 bases and J lost 6 bases. The CDR3 nucleotides read TGTGCCAGCAGTTTAGGGGACAGGGTGGCCGAGCAGTACTTC. It translates to CASSLGDRVAEQYF.

J is TRBJ2-7 and V is TRBV6-6, with D perhaps matching TRBD1 (5 bases). CDR1 MNHNY and CDR2 SVGAGI come from the germline V gene (reference sequence). CDR3 size: 15 residues. The ends were cut back, 0 bases at V and 0 bases at J, with 9 bases in the middle. CDR3 amino acids: CASSYSTEPSYEQYF. CDR3 coding DNA: TGTGCCAGCAGTTACTCGACAGAACCCTCCTACGAGCAGTACTTC.

This rearrangement joins TRBV28 to TRBJ1-5; TRBD1 is a possible D gene (5 bases). Deletions cut 5 bases from V and 5 bases from J, with 10 bases between. CDR1 is MDHEN, CDR2 SYDVKM, per germline. The length of the CDR3 is 13 residues. The CDR3 region is CASSAGIYQPQHF. For the CDR3, the DNA is TGTGCCAGCAGTGCAGGGATTTATCAGCCCCAGCATTTT.

This chain's CDR3 is CAWSLTRVGAQYF. CDR3 nucleotides: TGTGCCTGGAGCCTGACGAGGGTTGGGGCCCAGTACTTC. The chain is built from TRBV30 and TRBJ2-5; D possibly corresponds to TRBD2 (5 bases). In germline, CDR1 is GTSNPN, CDR2 SVGIG (reference sequence). The V and J ends lost 3 bases and 9 bases respectively, with 17 bases between them. This CDR3 has 13 amino acids.

CDR3 coding DNA: TGTGCCAGCAGCAGTCACAGGGGGCCGCCCCAGCATTTT. This encodes CASSSHRGPPQHF. The chain combines TRBV7-9 with TRBJ1-5, with 9 positions matching TRBD1. This CDR3 contains 13 residues. The germline gives CDR1 SEHNR, CDR2 FQNEAQ (reference sequence). V shed 5 bases, J shed 9 bases, and the junction held 5 bases outside the gene matches.

The rearrangement uses TRBV28 and TRBJ1-1; D is undetermined. Per the germline V gene, CDR1 is MDHEN and CDR2 is SYDVKM. The length of the CDR3 is 13 residues. V shed 3 bases and J shed 7 bases, with 12 bases lying between them. The CDR3 DNA sequence: TGTGCCAGCAGTTTCGGGGTTCGGGGTGAAGCTTTCTTT. Translation: CASSFGVRGEAFF. Drawing the rest from reference TRBV28 and TRBJ1-1, the complete variable domain is DVKVTQSSRYLVKRTGEKVFLECVQDMDHENMFWYRQDPGLGLRLIYFSYDVKMKEKGDIPEGYSVSREKKERFSLILESASTNQTSMYLCASSFGVRGEAFFGQGTRLTVV.

In DNA form, the CDR3 reads TGTGCCAGCAGGACGGGACTTTCAACCGGGGAGCTGTTTTTT. This encodes CASRTGLSTGELFF. The chain links TRBV6-6 to TRBJ2-2; weak D call: TRBD2 (6 bases). Germline V gene lookup returns CDR1 MNHNY and CDR2 SVGAGI (reference sequence). V was trimmed by 6 bases and J by 5 bases, leaving 13 bases between them. The CDR3 runs 14 residues.

This clone showed up just once. The chain carries TRBV3-1 (or the pseudogene TRBV3-2) and TRBJ2-1; D not certain. V lost 3 bases and J 5 bases, leaving 8 bases between the germline ends. Germline lookup yields CDR1 LGHDT and CDR2 YNNKEL (reference sequence). The CDR3 length is 13 residues. CDR3 DNA: TGTGCCAGCAGCCATTCGGTTAACAATGAGCAGTTCTTC. Translated: CASSHSVNNEQFF.

This clone was seen a handful of times. This chain connects TRBV10-1 to TRBJ2-2; maybe TRBD2 (6 bases). The V gene's germline CDR1 is WNHNN and CDR2 SYGVQD (reference sequence). This CDR3 has 13 residues. The V and J ends lost 2 bases and 7 bases respectively, with 8 bases between them. CDR3: CASSEGGSGELFF. The CDR3 DNA follows: TGCGCCAGCAGTGAGGGGGGGAGCGGGGAGCTGTTTTTT.

This clone has at least ten counts. The genes are TRBV7-2 and TRBJ1-2; 9 bases align to TRBD1. V lost 5 bases to trimming and J lost 4 bases; unmatched junction nucleotides: 8. Germline V gives CDR1 SGHTA, CDR2 FQGNSA. This CDR3 has 15 residues. The CDR3 protein is CASSTLPGQGYGYTF. The CDR3 region has the DNA TGTGCCAGCAGCACGCTACCGGGACAGGGCTATGGCTACACCTTC.

This clone was seen just once. DNA of the CDR3: TGCGCCAGCAGCCAAGCAATCCCGGGGGGGGGAGGCAATCAGCCCCAGCATTTT. This encodes CASSQAIPGGGGNQPQHF. The chain joins TRBV4-1 to TRBJ1-5; TRBD1 is a possible D gene (5 bases). CDR3 length: 18 amino acids. Germline V lookup: CDR1 MGHRA, CDR2 YSYEKL. Trimming removed 1 base at V and 2 bases at J, with 18 bases between.

DNA for the CDR3: TGTGCCAGCAGAGAGGGAATCTCCTACAATGAGCAGTTCTTC. Residues: CASREGISYNEQFF. The chain is built from TRBV27 and TRBJ2-1, with D possibly TRBD2 on 5 matching bases. V was cut by 6 bases and J by 0 bases, with 9 bases left in between. Germline CDR1 MNHEY, CDR2 SMNVEV (reference sequence). The CDR3 is 14 residues long.

The V gene is TRBV13, the J gene TRBJ1-6, with D possibly being TRBD1 (5 bases). V lost 1 base to trimming and J lost 6 bases, with 10 bases between them. CDR1 is PRHDT, CDR2 FYEKMQ, per germline (reference sequence). The CDR3 loop spans 15 amino acids. DNA of the CDR3: TGTGCCAGCAGCTTAGCGACAGAAGTTAATTCACCCCTCCACTTT. Protein: CASSLATEVNSPLHF.

The V gene is TRBV10-3, the J gene TRBJ2-7; 9 bases are a match to TRBD1. Trimming removed 6 bases from V and 4 bases from J; junction bases left unmatched: 4. The CDR3 loop spans 13 amino acids. The germline gives CDR1 ENHRY, CDR2 SYGVKD. CDR3 coding DNA: TGTGCCATCAGAGGGACAGGGTCGTACGAGCAGTACTTC. This gives the protein CAIRGTGSYEQYF.

The chain recombines TRBV6-5 with TRBJ2-1; 14 bases agree with TRBD2. This CDR3 comprises 15 residues. V shed 6 bases, J shed 7 bases, and the junction held 5 bases outside the gene matches. Germline V CDR1 and CDR2: MNHEY, SVGAGI. The CDR3 region is CASRTSGRAANEQFF. The CDR3 nucleotides read TGTGCCAGCAGGACTAGCGGGAGGGCCGCTAATGAGCAGTTCTTC.

J is TRBJ2-7 and V is TRBV7-6, with TRBD2 matching over 11 bases. The junction had 12 bases not matched to a gene; V was cut back by 3 bases and J by 5 bases. Germline CDR1 and CDR2: SGHVS and FNYEAQ. The CDR3 loop spans 17 amino acids. The DNA of the CDR3 is TGTGCCAGCAGCTTCGGGGGAATAGCGGGAGGGCCCCACGAGCAGTACTTC. Translated, it gives CASSFGGIAGGPHEQYF.

This clone was detected a few times. The V call is TRBV2, the J call TRBJ1-2; D is unclear. This CDR3 region has 11 residues. Germline CDR1 is SNHLY and CDR2 is FYNNEI. The V end was cut by 6 bases, the J end by 7 bases, with 9 bases between. This CDR3 reads CASRGLTGYTF. In DNA form, the CDR3 reads TGTGCCAGCAGGGGCCTCACTGGCTACACCTTC.

The V call is TRBV27, the J call TRBJ2-5, with TRBD2 matching over 10 bases. The CDR3 has 12 amino acids. The J segment lost 9 bases and the V segment lost 7 bases, leaving 5 bases of the junction unmatched. Germline V gives CDR1 MNHEY, CDR2 SMNVEV (reference sequence). In DNA, the CDR3 is TGTGCCAGCAATAGCGGGGGGTTCCCCCAGTACTTC. This sequence encodes CASNSGGFPQYF.